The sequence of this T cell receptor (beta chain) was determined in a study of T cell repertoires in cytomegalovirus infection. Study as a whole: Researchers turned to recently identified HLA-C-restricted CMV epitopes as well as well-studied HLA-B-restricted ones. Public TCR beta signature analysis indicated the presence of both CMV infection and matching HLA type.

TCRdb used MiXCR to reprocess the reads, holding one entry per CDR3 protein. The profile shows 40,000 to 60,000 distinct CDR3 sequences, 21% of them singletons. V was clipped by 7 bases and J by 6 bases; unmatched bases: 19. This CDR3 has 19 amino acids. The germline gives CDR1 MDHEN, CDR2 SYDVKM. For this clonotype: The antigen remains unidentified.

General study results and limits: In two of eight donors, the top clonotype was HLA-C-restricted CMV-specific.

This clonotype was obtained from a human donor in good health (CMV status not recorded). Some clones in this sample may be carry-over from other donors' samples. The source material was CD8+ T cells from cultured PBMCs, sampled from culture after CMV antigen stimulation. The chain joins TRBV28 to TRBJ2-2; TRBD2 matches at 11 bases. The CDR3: CASIPPRGTSGSIPGELFF. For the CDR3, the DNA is TGTGCCAGCATTCCACCCAGGGGCACTAGCGGGAGTATACCCGGGGAGCTGTTTTTT.